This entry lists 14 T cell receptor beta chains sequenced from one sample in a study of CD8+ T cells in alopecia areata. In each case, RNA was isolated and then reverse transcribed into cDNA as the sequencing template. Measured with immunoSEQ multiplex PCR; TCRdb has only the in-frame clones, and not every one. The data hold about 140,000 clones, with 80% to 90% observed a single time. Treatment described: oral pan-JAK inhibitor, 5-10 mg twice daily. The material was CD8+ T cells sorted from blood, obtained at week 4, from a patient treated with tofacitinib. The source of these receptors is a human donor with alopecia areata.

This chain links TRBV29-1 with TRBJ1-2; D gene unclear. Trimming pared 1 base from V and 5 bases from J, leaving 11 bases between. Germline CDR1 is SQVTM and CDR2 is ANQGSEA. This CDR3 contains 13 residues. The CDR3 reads CSVEAQLGYGYTF. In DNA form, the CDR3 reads TGCAGCGTTGAAGCACAGCTGGGGTATGGCTACACCTTC.

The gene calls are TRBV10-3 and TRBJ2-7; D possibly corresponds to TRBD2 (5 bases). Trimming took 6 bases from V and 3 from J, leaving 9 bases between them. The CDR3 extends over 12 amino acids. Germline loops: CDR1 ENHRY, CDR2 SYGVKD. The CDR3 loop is CAISAAGYEQYF. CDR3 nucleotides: TGTGCCATCAGCGCCGCGGGCTACGAGCAGTACTTC.

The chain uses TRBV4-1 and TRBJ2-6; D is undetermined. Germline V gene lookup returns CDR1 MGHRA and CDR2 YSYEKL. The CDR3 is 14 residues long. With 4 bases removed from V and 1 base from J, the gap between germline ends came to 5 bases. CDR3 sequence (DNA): TGCGCCAGCAGCCTCGGTTCTGGGGCCAACGTCCTGACTTTC. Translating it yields CASSLGSGANVLTF.

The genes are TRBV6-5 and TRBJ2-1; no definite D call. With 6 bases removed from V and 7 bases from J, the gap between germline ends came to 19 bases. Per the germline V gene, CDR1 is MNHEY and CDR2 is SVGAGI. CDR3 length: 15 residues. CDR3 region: CASSDGSPGLNEQFF. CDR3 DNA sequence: TGTGCCAGCAGCGATGGGTCCCCTGGGCTAAATGAGCAGTTCTTC.

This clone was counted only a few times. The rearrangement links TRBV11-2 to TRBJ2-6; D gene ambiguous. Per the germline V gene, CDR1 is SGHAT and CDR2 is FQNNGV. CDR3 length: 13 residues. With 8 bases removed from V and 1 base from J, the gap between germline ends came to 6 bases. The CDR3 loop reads CASGPSGANVLTF. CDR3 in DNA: TGTGCCAGCGGCCCATCTGGGGCCAACGTCCTGACTTTC.

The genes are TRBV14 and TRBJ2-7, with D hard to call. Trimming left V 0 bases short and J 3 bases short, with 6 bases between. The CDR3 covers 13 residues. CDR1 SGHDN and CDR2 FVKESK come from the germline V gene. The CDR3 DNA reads TGTGCCAGCAGCCAAGAAGGTCGCTACGAGCAGTACTTC. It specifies CASSQEGRYEQYF.

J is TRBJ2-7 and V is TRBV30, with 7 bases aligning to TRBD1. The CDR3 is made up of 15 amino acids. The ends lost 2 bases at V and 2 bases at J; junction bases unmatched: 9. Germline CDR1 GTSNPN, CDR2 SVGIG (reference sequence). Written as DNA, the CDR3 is TGTGCCTGGAGTATGCCCTGGCAGGGGGCCTACGAGCAGTACTTC. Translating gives CAWSMPWQGAYEQYF.

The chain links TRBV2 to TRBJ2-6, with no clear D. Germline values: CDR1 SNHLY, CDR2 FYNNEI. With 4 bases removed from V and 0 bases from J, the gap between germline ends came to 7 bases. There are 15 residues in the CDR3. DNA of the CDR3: TGTGCCAGCAGTGGCGATCCCTCTGGGGCCAACGTCCTGACTTTC. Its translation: CASSGDPSGANVLTF.

CDR3 nucleotide sequence: TGTGCCAGCAGTTTATATGCAGGGTCAAATTATTCACCCCTCCACTTT. It encodes CASSLYAGSNYSPLHF. The J gene is TRBJ1-6, the V gene TRBV27; D possibly corresponds to TRBD1 (5 bases). The germline V and J ends were trimmed by 1 base and 8 bases, with 15 bases remaining between them. This CDR3 region has 16 residues. The germline V gene has CDR1 MNHEY and CDR2 SMNVEV (reference sequence).

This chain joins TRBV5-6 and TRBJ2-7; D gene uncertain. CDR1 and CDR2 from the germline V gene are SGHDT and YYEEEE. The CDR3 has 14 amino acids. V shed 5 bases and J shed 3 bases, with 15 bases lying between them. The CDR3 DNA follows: TGTGCCAGCAGATCCCGAGGTTCCCACTACGAGCAGTACTTC. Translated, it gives CASRSRGSHYEQYF.

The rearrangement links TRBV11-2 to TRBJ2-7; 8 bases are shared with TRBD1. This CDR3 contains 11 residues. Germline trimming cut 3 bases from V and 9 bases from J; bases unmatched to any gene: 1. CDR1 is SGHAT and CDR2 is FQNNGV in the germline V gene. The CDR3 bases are TGTGCCAGCAGCTTGACAGGGGTGCAGTACTTC. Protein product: CASSLTGVQYF.

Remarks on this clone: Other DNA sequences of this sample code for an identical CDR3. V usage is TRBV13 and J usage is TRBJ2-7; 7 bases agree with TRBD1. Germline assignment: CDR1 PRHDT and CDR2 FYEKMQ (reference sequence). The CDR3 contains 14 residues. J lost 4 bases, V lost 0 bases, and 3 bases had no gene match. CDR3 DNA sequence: TGTGCCAGCAGCTTAGGAACAGGGGCGTACGAGCAGTACTTC. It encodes CASSLGTGAYEQYF. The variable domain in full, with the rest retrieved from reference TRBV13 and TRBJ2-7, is AAGVIQSPRHLIKEKRETATLKCYPIPRHDTVYWYQQGPGQDPQFLISFYEKMQSDKGSIPDRFSAQQFSDYHSELNMSSLELGDSALYFCASSLGTGAYEQYFGPGTRLTVT.

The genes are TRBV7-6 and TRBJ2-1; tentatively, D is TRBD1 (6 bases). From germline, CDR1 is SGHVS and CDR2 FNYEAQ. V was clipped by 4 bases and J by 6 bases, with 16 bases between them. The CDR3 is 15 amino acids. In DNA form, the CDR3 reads TGTGCCAGCAGCTCCGGGGCAGGGGTTGGCAATGAGCAGTTCTTC. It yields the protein CASSSGAGVGNEQFF.

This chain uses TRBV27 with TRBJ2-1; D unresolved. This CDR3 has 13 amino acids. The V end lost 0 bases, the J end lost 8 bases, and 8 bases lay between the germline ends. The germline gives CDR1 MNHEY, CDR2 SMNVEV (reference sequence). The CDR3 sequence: CASSLSGGYEQFF. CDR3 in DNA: TGTGCCAGCAGTTTATCTGGCGGTTATGAGCAGTTCTTC.